Sequencing of this TCR beta chain was carried out in a study of blood T cell repertoires in COVID-19. From germline, CDR1 is LGHNA and CDR2 YSLEER. V gave up 1 base and J gave up 2 bases; unmatched junction bases: 9. This CDR3 comprises 19 residues. In the authors' workflow: It was from reference gene primer amplification that nucleated cell counts were estimated. This table comes from immunoSEQ multiplex PCR, and its TCRdb copy is limited to in-frame clones, with some not included. That table gives V, J and clone size, and the DNA gave D and trimming. The table includes under 150,000 clones, around 84% detected once.

Sequenced material: peripheral blood. The source of this sequence is a woman between 50 and 59 years old with acute or convalescent COVID-19. The chain couples TRBV4-3 to TRBJ2-6; 9 bases are a match to TRBD1. CDR3 nucleotides: TGCGCCAGCAGCCAAGTACGCGGGACAGGGACGCCTGGGGCCAACGTCCTGACTTTC. Encoded protein: CASSQVRGTGTPGANVLTF.